Below are 20 T cell receptor beta chains sequenced from a single sample in a study of beta chain features in type 1 diabetes. Expressed TCRB transcripts were sequenced after all isolated RNA was converted to cDNA. Sequencing was performed with immunoSEQ multiplex PCR; in TCRdb, only in-frame clones are kept and a portion is missing. The sample lists 450,000 to 600,000 clones, around 28% occurring once. Sequencing used naive CD4+ T cells from blood. The receptor set was obtained from a man younger than 30 in good health.

This clone was picked up a small number of times. The rearrangement links TRBV4-1 to TRBJ1-1; 8 positions agree with TRBD1. In germline, CDR1 is MGHRA, CDR2 YSYEKL. Germline trimming cut 4 bases from V and 5 bases from J; bases unmatched to any gene: 15. CDR3 length equals 17 residues. The CDR3 nucleotides read TGCGCCAGCAGCCCCCTTCCAGGGGGCGCTCCGAGGACTGAAGCTTTCTTT. It specifies CASSPLPGGAPRTEAFF.

V is TRBV7-2 and J is TRBJ2-1; D is possibly TRBD2 (7 bases). The germline V gene has CDR1 SGHTA and CDR2 FQGNSA. The CDR3 runs 16 residues. Trimming removed 1 base from V and 0 bases from J, with 10 bases in between. DNA of the CDR3: TGTGCCAGCAGCTTAGAAGGGGGGGCCTCCTACAATGAGCAGTTCTTC. Residues: CASSLEGGASYNEQFF.

The chain links TRBV2 to TRBJ2-5, with a tentative D call TRBD2 (5 bases). Trimming shortened V by 3 bases and J by 7 bases, and 12 bases separated the two germline ends. CDR3 length equals 13 residues. CDR1 is SNHLY, CDR2 FYNNEI, per germline. CDR3 nucleotides: TGTGCCAGCAGTGAGGGCGACCTAGCGACCCAGTACTTC. Its translation is CASSEGDLATQYF.

Only a few counts were recorded for this clone. The V call is TRBV15, the J call TRBJ2-1; 7 bases are a match to TRBD2. Germline V gene lookup returns CDR1 LNHNV and CDR2 YYDKDF (reference sequence). V lost 1 base to trimming and J lost 5 bases; unmatched junction nucleotides: 5. The CDR3 is 15 amino acids. CDR3 sequence reads: CATSRVLAANNEQFF. The CDR3 nucleotides are TGTGCCACCAGCAGAGTGCTAGCGGCTAACAATGAGCAGTTCTTC.

The V gene is TRBV19, the J gene TRBJ1-2, with TRBD1 matching over 9 bases. The CDR3 is 11 amino acids. In germline, CDR1 is LNHDA, CDR2 SQIVND (reference sequence). V gave up 9 bases and J gave up 6 bases; unmatched junction bases: 2. The CDR3 bases are TGTGCCAGCAGGACAGGGGATGGCTACACCTTC. Protein product: CASRTGDGYTF. Based on the CDR3 plus reference TRBV19 and TRBJ1-2, the full variable domain is DGGITQSPKYLFRKEGQNVTLSCEQNLNHDAMYWYRQDPGQGLRLIYYSQIVNDFQKGDIAEGYSVSREKKESFPLTVTSAQKNPTAFYLCASRTGDGYTFGSGTRLTVV.

The chain is built from TRBV2 and TRBJ2-5; D is unresolved. CDR3 length: 11 residues. The germline V and J ends were trimmed by 4 bases and 5 bases, with 5 bases remaining between them. Per the germline V gene, CDR1 is SNHLY and CDR2 is FYNNEI. The CDR3: CASSAEETQYF. The CDR3 region has the DNA TGTGCCAGCAGTGCCGAGGAGACCCAGTACTTC.

The chain is built from TRBV5-1 and TRBJ2-1; TRBD2 aligns across 12 bases. V lost 6 bases to trimming and J lost 7 bases; unmatched junction nucleotides: 8. This CDR3 has 15 amino acids. Germline V gene sequence: CDR1 SGHRS, CDR2 YFSETQ. CDR3 bases: TGCGCCAGCACCCGGACTAGCGGGACTGGAAATGAGCAGTTCTTC. It translates to CASTRTSGTGNEQFF.

The V and J genes are TRBV5-1 and TRBJ2-5; D call uncertain. This CDR3 region has 13 residues. V gave up 7 bases and J gave up 7 bases, with 17 bases separating them. Germline values: CDR1 SGHRS, CDR2 YFSETQ. For the CDR3, the DNA is TGCGCCAGCGCCCTAAGGCCTTTGGCGACCCAGTACTTC. It specifies CASALRPLATQYF.

The rearrangement joins TRBV23-1 to TRBJ2-4; D ambiguous. TRBV23-1 is known as an ORF, though its function is uncertain. The CDR3 length is 14 residues. The DNA for the CDR3 is TGCGCTCGATTACCCAACGGTTCCAAAAACATTCAGTACTTC. Encoded protein: CARLPNGSKNIQYF.

This clone was seen a handful of times. The chain carries TRBV6-1 and TRBJ2-3; D gene uncertain. Deletions cut 5 bases from V and 6 bases from J, with 9 bases between. This CDR3 is built from 12 residues. CDR1 MNHNS and CDR2 SASEGT come from the germline V gene. CDR3: CASSPTGDTQYF. CDR3 DNA: TGTGCCAGCAGTCCCACTGGGGATACGCAGTATTTT.

In this sample, this clone turned up a few times. The rearrangement links TRBV20-1 to TRBJ2-7, with D perhaps given as TRBD1 or TRBD2 (5 bases each). The CDR3 totals 11 residues. Deletions cut 6 bases from V and 3 bases from J, with 9 bases between. The germline CDR1 and CDR2 sequences are DFQATT and SNEGSKA (reference sequence). The CDR3 nucleotides read TGCAGTGCAGGGGACGGCTACGAGCAGTACTTC. Translating gives CSAGDGYEQYF.

J is TRBJ2-1 and V is TRBV7-2; D is perhaps TRBD2 (6 bases). The germline CDR1 and CDR2 sequences are SGHTA and FQGNSA. CDR3 length: 15 amino acids. Trimming stripped 4 bases from V and 7 bases from J, with 17 bases between. CDR3 amino acids: CASSSTTRFGNEQFF. As DNA, the CDR3 is TGTGCCAGCAGCTCGACGACTAGATTTGGGAATGAGCAGTTCTTC. Full variable domain (outside the CDR3, taken from reference TRBV7-2 and TRBJ2-1): GAGVSQSPSNKVTEKGKDVELRCDPISGHTALYWYRQSLGQGLEFLIYFQGNSAPDKSGLPSDRFSAERTGGSVSTLTIQRTQQEDSAVYLCASSSTTRFGNEQFFGPGTRLTVL.

DNA for the CDR3: TGTGCCAGCAGCGTATTAACAGGGAGTGACACTGAAGCTTTCTTT. Its protein is CASSVLTGSDTEAFF. The chain employs TRBV9 and TRBJ1-1; a weak D match, TRBD1 (6 bases). The germline CDR1 and CDR2 sequences are SGDLS and YYNGEE. Between the trimmed V and J ends, which lost 1 base and 3 bases, there was a span of 13 bases. This CDR3 spans 15 amino acids.

The chain carries TRBV30 and TRBJ2-7; D might be TRBD1 (5 bases). Germline V gene data show CDR1 as GTSNPN and CDR2 as SVGIG (reference sequence). This CDR3 comprises 11 residues. V shed 4 bases and J shed 5 bases, with 9 bases lying between them. The CDR3 loop is CAWTGMNEQYF. In nucleotides, the CDR3 is TGTGCCTGGACAGGGATGAACGAGCAGTACTTC.

Only a few counts were recorded for this clone. This chain uses TRBV4-1 with TRBJ2-5, with D unresolved. The CDR3 totals 13 residues. V dropped 4 bases and J dropped 4 bases, with 10 bases sitting between them. Germline assignment: CDR1 MGHRA and CDR2 YSYEKL. The CDR3 region is CASSPNVVETQYF. The CDR3 DNA is TGCGCCAGCAGCCCGAACGTGGTAGAGACCCAGTACTTC.

The chain recombines TRBV19 with TRBJ2-1; either TRBD1 or TRBD2 may fit D (6 bases each). Germline-derived CDR1 and CDR2 are LNHDA and SQIVND (reference sequence). The CDR3 extends over 15 amino acids. Deletions cut 0 bases from V and 4 bases from J, with 10 bases between. The CDR3 DNA follows: TGTGCCAGTAGTATAGATCAGGGGACTTACAATGAGCAGTTCTTC. Translation: CASSIDQGTYNEQFF.

This clone has just a few counts. The chain links TRBV10-3 to TRBJ1-1, with D possibly matching TRBD1 (5 bases). The CDR3 has 12 amino acids. Looked up from germline, CDR1 is ENHRY and CDR2 is SYGVKD. The V end lost 3 bases, the J end lost 7 bases, and 9 bases lay between the germline ends. The CDR3 loop reads CAISDGGFEAFF. CDR3 DNA: TGTGCCATCAGTGATGGGGGGTTTGAAGCTTTCTTT.

This clone was found a few times. The chain uses TRBV29-1 and TRBJ2-5; D perhaps matches TRBD1 (6 bases). CDR3 size: 13 residues. The germline V gene encodes CDR1 SQVTM and CDR2 ANQGSEA. Deletions cut 4 bases from V and 5 bases from J, with 14 bases between. In DNA, the CDR3 is TGCAGCGTTGTCCCCCAGGGGATGGAGACCCAGTACTTC. Translation gives CSVVPQGMETQYF.

This clone has more than one count but fewer than ten. This chain joins TRBV4-1 and TRBJ2-7, with D maybe TRBD2 (5 bases). Trimming shortened V by 1 base and J by 2 bases, and 12 bases separated the two germline ends. There are 15 residues in the CDR3. The germline CDR1 and CDR2 sequences are MGHRA and YSYEKL. DNA of the CDR3: TGCGCCAGCAGCCAAGCGGGGATCGGGCCCTACGAGCAGTACTTC. Its translation is CASSQAGIGPYEQYF.

The table lists this clone with a few counts. This sequence joins TRBV15 and TRBJ2-5; the D is unclear. The DNA end lines up better with TRBJ2-7; the J call may be wrong. Germline V CDR1 and CDR2: LNHNV, YYDKDF (reference sequence). This CDR3 is built from 13 residues. CDR3: CATSSGLAYEQYF. Written as DNA, the CDR3 is TGTGCCACCAGCTCCGGGTTAGCCTACGAGCAGTACTTC.